This T cell receptor (beta chain) was retrieved from a study of cytomegalovirus exposure and HLA in healthy donors. This CDR3 is 15 amino acids long. V lost 9 bases to trimming and J lost 4 bases; unmatched junction nucleotides: 12. The germline V gene has CDR1 LNHDA and CDR2 SQIVND (reference sequence). Primers for the PCR totalled 60 Vbeta and 13 Jbeta. Profiling relied on immunoSEQ multiplex PCR, and the TCRdb table lists in-frame clones only, not all of them. The table includes some 120,000 clones, around 79% detected once. The clonotype originates from a woman aged 40 to 50 in good health and CMV-seronegative. Sequencing input: PBMCs. The chain joins TRBV19 to TRBJ2-1; TRBD1 matches 7 bases. The CDR3 region has the DNA TGTGCCAGCTCCGAGAGACAGGGCACATACAATGAGCAGTTCTTC. It codes for CASSERQGTYNEQFF. The full variable domain, completed using reference TRBV19 and TRBJ2-1, is DGGITQSPKYLFRKEGQNVTLSCEQNLNHDAMYWYRQDPGQGLRLIYYSQIVNDFQKGDIAEGYSVSREKKESFPLTVTSAQKNPTAFYLCASSERQGTYNEQFFGPGTRLTVL.